The 26 T cell receptor beta chains presented below share a single source sample, sequenced in a study of blood T cell repertoires in COVID-19. Clones were read by immunoSEQ multiplex PCR, and TCRdb kept only the in-frame ones, dropping some. The sample contains hundreds of thousands of clones, just under 85% of which appear only once. Sequencing input: peripheral blood. The source of these receptors is a woman older than 75 with acute or convalescent COVID-19.

The V gene is TRBV12-3 or TRBV12-4, the J gene TRBJ2-7; D uncertain. V was cut by 4 bases and J by 3 bases, with 10 bases left in between. This CDR3 region has 13 residues. The CDR3 spells CASSSETGYEQYF. CDR3 coding DNA: TGTGCCAGCAGTTCGGAGACGGGCTACGAGCAGTACTTC.

V is TRBV6-5 and J is TRBJ1-2; D uncertain. The CDR3 totals 14 residues. Trimming pared 7 bases from V and 4 bases from J, leaving 16 bases between. Germline V CDR1 and CDR2: MNHEY, SVGAGI. The CDR3 spells CASNSNPVGYGYTF. DNA for the CDR3: TGTGCCAGCAACAGCAATCCCGTCGGCTATGGCTACACCTTC.

This chain connects TRBV7-2 to TRBJ2-1; 9 positions agree with TRBD2. Trimming removed 5 bases from V and 8 bases from J; junction bases left unmatched: 13. CDR1 and CDR2 (germline): SGHTA, FQGNSA. The CDR3 totals 16 residues. The CDR3 sequence: CASSQSSGSGFDEQFF. As DNA, the CDR3 is TGTGCCAGCAGCCAAAGTAGCGGGAGTGGTTTCGATGAGCAGTTCTTC.

This clone was seen a single time. V gene TRBV4-1 combines with J gene TRBJ1-2; unclear D gene. The length of the CDR3 is 15 residues. Trimming left V 0 bases short and J 5 bases short, with 13 bases between. The germline gives CDR1 MGHRA, CDR2 YSYEKL. The CDR3 sequence is CASSQDGPAGYGYTF. Here the CDR3 DNA reads TGCGCCAGCAGCCAAGATGGGCCTGCGGGGTATGGCTACACCTTC.

This chain connects TRBV9 to TRBJ2-1, with a tentative D call TRBD2 (6 bases). This CDR3 region has 17 residues. Trimming cost V 3 bases and J 0 bases, with 16 bases left between them. Germline V CDR1 and CDR2: SGDLS, YYNGEE. CDR3 residues: CASSAVGGRGSYNEQFF. In DNA, the CDR3 is TGTGCCAGCAGCGCAGTTGGAGGGAGAGGCTCCTACAATGAGCAGTTCTTC.

The gene calls are TRBV2 and TRBJ2-5, with 8 bases lining up with TRBD1. This CDR3 is 15 amino acids long. Germline V gives CDR1 SNHLY, CDR2 FYNNEI. V dropped 6 bases and J dropped 1; count of bases not matched to a gene: 7. CDR3 bases: TGTGCCAGCAGCCTAGCCGGGACAGGCCAAGAGACCCAGTACTTC. The encoded protein is CASSLAGTGQETQYF. The full variable domain, in which reference TRBV2 and TRBJ2-5 provide the parts outside the CDR3, is EPEVTQTPSHQVTQMGQEVILRCVPISNHLYFYWYRQILGQKVEFLVSFYNNEISEKSEIFDDQFSVERPDGSNFTLKIRSTKLEDSAMYFCASSLAGTGQETQYFGPGTRLLVL.

V and J are TRBV18 and TRBJ1-2; TRBD1 matches 8 bases. With 4 bases clipped from V and 4 bases from J, the junction kept 8 bases outside the gene matches. This CDR3 is built from 15 residues. Germline V CDR1 and CDR2: KGHSH, LQKENI. As DNA, the CDR3 is TGTGCCAGCTCACTCAGACAGGGGCTCCCCTATGGCTACACCTTC. Translating gives CASSLRQGLPYGYTF.

The gene calls are TRBV7-3 and TRBJ2-5, with a tentative D call TRBD2 (7 bases). CDR1 and CDR2 (germline): SGHTA, FQGTGA. Trimming removed 1 base from V and 3 bases from J, with 12 bases in between. The length of the CDR3 is 15 residues. The CDR3 DNA sequence: TGTGCCAGCAGCTTAAGAGGGGGGGCAGAAGAGACCCAGTACTTC. Amino acids: CASSLRGGAEETQYF.

CDR3 sequence: CASSLAVTGAGGANVLTF. The CDR3 bases are TGTGCCAGCAGCTTGGCCGTGACAGGGGCTGGCGGGGCCAACGTCCTGACTTTC. This sequence joins TRBV5-5 and TRBJ2-6; 8 bases match TRBD1. The CDR3 loop spans 18 amino acids. Germline loops: CDR1 SGHKS, CDR2 YYEKEE (reference sequence). With V trimmed by 0 bases and J by 4 bases, 9 bases remained unmatched. Based on the CDR3 plus reference TRBV5-5 and TRBJ2-6, the full variable domain is DAGVTQSPTHLIKTRGQQVTLRCSPISGHKSVSWYQQVLGQGPQFIFQYYEKEERGRGNFPDRFSARQFPNYSSELNVNALLLGDSALYLCASSLAVTGAGGANVLTFGAGSRLTVL.

This clone was picked up a small number of times. This chain connects TRBV19 to TRBJ2-1, with TRBD2 matching 14 bases. The V and J ends lost 3 bases and 7 bases, in that order; junction bases with no gene match: 5. This CDR3 is built from 16 residues. CDR1 and CDR2 (germline): LNHDA, SQIVND (reference sequence). CDR3 protein: CASSMPGTSGSNEQFF. The CDR3 DNA reads TGTGCCAGTAGTATGCCCGGGACTAGCGGGAGTAATGAGCAGTTCTTC. Based on the CDR3 plus reference TRBV19 and TRBJ2-1, the full variable domain is DGGITQSPKYLFRKEGQNVTLSCEQNLNHDAMYWYRQDPGQGLRLIYYSQIVNDFQKGDIAEGYSVSREKKESFPLTVTSAQKNPTAFYLCASSMPGTSGSNEQFFGPGTRLTVL.

The V and J genes are TRBV19 and TRBJ2-1, with 8 bases aligning to TRBD1. Germline V gene lookup returns CDR1 LNHDA and CDR2 SQIVND (reference sequence). The CDR3 is made up of 13 amino acids. V dropped 6 bases and J dropped 5; count of bases not matched to a gene: 3. CDR3 DNA sequence: TGTGCCAGTAGACTGACAGGGGACAATGAGCAGTTCTTC. Residues: CASRLTGDNEQFF.

The chain couples TRBV6-5 to TRBJ1-1; D might be TRBD1 (6 bases). CDR1 is MNHEY and CDR2 is SVGAGI in the germline V gene. The CDR3 loop spans 14 amino acids. Between the trimmed V and J ends, which lost 6 bases and 0 bases, there was a span of 11 bases. The CDR3 spells CASSLHRVNTEAFF. CDR3 nucleotide sequence: TGTGCCAGCAGCCTCCACAGGGTGAACACTGAAGCTTTCTTT.

The chain is built from TRBV5-1 and TRBJ2-5, with TRBD2 identical over 7 bases. The CDR3 spans 14 residues. Germline V gene lookup returns CDR1 SGHRS and CDR2 YFSETQ. Trimming removed 0 bases from V and 5 bases from J; junction bases left unmatched: 4. The CDR3 sequence is CASSLVGGMETQYF. The CDR3 DNA follows: TGCGCCAGCAGCTTGGTGGGAGGGATGGAGACCCAGTACTTC.

V gene TRBV7-2 combines with J gene TRBJ2-2; D call uncertain. Trimming left V 1 base short and J 7 bases short, with 10 bases between. Germline V gives CDR1 SGHTA, CDR2 FQGNSA. The CDR3 is made up of 14 amino acids. CDR3 sequence reads: CASSLGVAVGELFF. The CDR3 nucleotides read TGTGCCAGCAGCTTAGGGGTGGCGGTCGGGGAGCTGTTTTTT.

The chain uses TRBV6-2 or TRBV6-3 and TRBJ1-6; D is unclear. The germline V and J ends were trimmed by 0 bases and 0 bases, with 15 bases remaining between them. In germline, CDR1 is MNHEY, CDR2 SVGEGT. CDR3 length: 19 residues. As DNA, the CDR3 is TGTGCCAGCAGTTACTCGATGGGCACACAGAGCTCCTATAATTCACCCCTCCACTTT. Amino acid sequence: CASSYSMGTQSSYNSPLHF.

The chain couples TRBV20-1 to TRBJ2-3; possible D gene TRBD2, 5 bases. Germline V CDR1 and CDR2: DFQATT, SNEGSKA (reference sequence). V was pared by 3 bases and J by 6 bases, with 16 bases between. The CDR3 is 14 amino acids. CDR3 amino acids: CSASLSGDTDTQYF. The CDR3 bases are TGCAGTGCTAGTCTAAGCGGAGATACGGATACGCAGTATTTT.

The chain joins TRBV19 to TRBJ2-7; 8 bases fit TRBD1. Unmatched junction bases numbered 6, after V lost 3 bases and J lost 2 bases. There are 15 residues in the CDR3. The V gene's germline CDR1 is LNHDA and CDR2 SQIVND (reference sequence). DNA of the CDR3: TGTGCCAGTAGTATCTCCCACAGGGGGGCCTACGAGCAGTACTTC. As protein: CASSISHRGAYEQYF.

This chain links TRBV6-5 with TRBJ1-3; tentative D call: TRBD1 (6 bases). Trimming shortened V by 6 bases and J by 0 bases, and 9 bases separated the two germline ends. This CDR3 comprises 14 residues. Germline assignment: CDR1 MNHEY and CDR2 SVGAGI. The CDR3: CASRDRSSGNTIYF. CDR3 bases: TGTGCCAGCAGGGACAGATCCTCTGGAAACACCATATATTTT.

The rearrangement links TRBV10-3 to TRBJ1-4; D not certain. This CDR3 has 14 amino acids. Germline values: CDR1 ENHRY, CDR2 SYGVKD. V lost 3 bases to trimming and J lost 5 bases, with 10 bases between them. CDR3 region: CAISDSGNNEKLFF. The CDR3 nucleotides read TGTGCCATCAGTGACAGTGGCAACAATGAAAAACTGTTTTTT.

The rearrangement links TRBV4-1 to TRBJ1-3; D uncertain. Germline CDR1 reads MGHRA; CDR2 reads YSYEKL. The CDR3 is 13 amino acids. Trimming took off 4 bases at V and 7 bases at J, with 11 bases between the two ends. The DNA for the CDR3 is TGCGCCAGCAGCCCGGCCGACGGGAACACCATATATTTT. This translates into CASSPADGNTIYF.

This chain connects TRBV5-4 to TRBJ2-5, with 9 bases lining up with TRBD1. J gave up 5 bases and V 4 bases, and 9 bases lay outside the gene matches. Germline V gene lookup returns CDR1 SGHNT and CDR2 YYREEE (reference sequence). CDR3 size: 15 residues. CDR3 sequence: CASSTPGQGGETQYF. CDR3 in DNA: TGTGCCAGCAGCACGCCGGGACAGGGTGGGGAGACCCAGTACTTC.

This sequence joins TRBV6-6 and TRBJ2-7, with D unresolved. The length of the CDR3 is 12 residues. CDR1 and CDR2 (germline): MNHNY, SVGAGI (reference sequence). V was shortened by 6 bases and J by 1 base, with 7 bases between the two germline ends. CDR3 DNA sequence: TGTGCCAGCAGCGCACTTTCCTACGAGCAGTACTTC. It is translated as CASSALSYEQYF.

The CDR3 nucleotides read TGCGCCAGCAGCCATCTAACAGGGGGCACCTACGAGCAGTACTTC. This translates into CASSHLTGGTYEQYF. The gene calls are TRBV4-1 and TRBJ2-7, with 9 bases that match TRBD1. CDR3 length equals 15 residues. The trim removed 3 bases at V and 2 bases at J, leaving 5 bases unmatched. CDR1 is MGHRA and CDR2 is YSYEKL in the germline V gene.

The rearrangement links TRBV10-3 to TRBJ2-7; 7 bases line up with TRBD1. Trimming at V came to 2 bases and at J to 3 bases, leaving 10 bases not matched to a gene. Per the germline V gene, CDR1 is ENHRY and CDR2 is SYGVKD. CDR3 length: 16 residues. The CDR3 protein is CAISERDTGVYYEQYF. CDR3 sequence (DNA): TGTGCCATCAGTGAGCGAGATACAGGGGTGTACTACGAGCAGTACTTC.

V usage is TRBV5-5 and J usage is TRBJ2-7; 7 nucleotides match TRBD1. V was clipped by 0 bases and J by 3 bases; unmatched bases: 6. In germline, CDR1 is SGHKS, CDR2 YYEKEE (reference sequence). The CDR3 contains 15 residues. The CDR3 nucleotides are TGTGCCAGCAGCTTGGCACCGACAGGGTTCTACGAGCAGTACTTC. This encodes CASSLAPTGFYEQYF.

The chain uses TRBV27 and TRBJ1-2; D is undetermined. V was clipped by 2 bases and J by 2 bases, with 6 bases between them. Germline-derived CDR1 and CDR2 are MNHEY and SMNVEV (reference sequence). This CDR3 spans 13 amino acids. CDR3 bases: TGTGCCAGCAGTTTACAGGCGAACTATGGCTACACCTTC. Protein: CASSLQANYGYTF.